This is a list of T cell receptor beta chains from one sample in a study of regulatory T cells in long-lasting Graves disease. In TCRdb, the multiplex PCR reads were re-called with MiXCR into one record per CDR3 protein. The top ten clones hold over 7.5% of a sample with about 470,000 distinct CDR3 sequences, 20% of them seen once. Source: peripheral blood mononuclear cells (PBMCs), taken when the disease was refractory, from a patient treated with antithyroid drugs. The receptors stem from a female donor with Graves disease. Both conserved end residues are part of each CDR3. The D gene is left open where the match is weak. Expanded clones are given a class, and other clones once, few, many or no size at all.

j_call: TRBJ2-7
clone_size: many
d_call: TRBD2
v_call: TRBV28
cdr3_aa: CASSQAGFSSYEQYF
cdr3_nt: TGTGCCAGCAGTCAAGCGGGATTTAGCTCCTACGAGCAGTACTTC

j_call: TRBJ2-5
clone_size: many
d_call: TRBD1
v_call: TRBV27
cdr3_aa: CASTKGGDETQYF
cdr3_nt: TGTGCCAGCACCAAAGGGGGCGACGAGACCCAGTACTTC

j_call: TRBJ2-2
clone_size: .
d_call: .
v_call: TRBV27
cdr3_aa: CASKLQGYTGELFF
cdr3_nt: TGTGCCAGCAAATTACAGGGCTACACCGGGGAGCTGTTTTTT

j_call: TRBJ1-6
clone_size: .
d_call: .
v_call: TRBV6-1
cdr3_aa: CASRYVLGSPLHF
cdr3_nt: TGTGCCAGCAGATACGTCCTTGGTTCACCCCTCCACTTT

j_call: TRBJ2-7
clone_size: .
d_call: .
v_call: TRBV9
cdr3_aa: CASSLVGVGEQYF
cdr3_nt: TGTGCCAGCAGCCTAGTTGGAGTGGGCGAGCAGTACTTC

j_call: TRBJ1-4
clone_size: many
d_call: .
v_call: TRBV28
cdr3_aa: CASGVAGNEKLFF
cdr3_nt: TGTGCCAGCGGGGTGGCAGGAAATGAAAAACTGTTTTTT

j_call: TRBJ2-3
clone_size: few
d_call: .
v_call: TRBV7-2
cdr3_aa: CASTNTGGVLDTQYF
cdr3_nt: TGTGCCAGCACCAATACCGGCGGAGTTTTAGATACGCAGTATTTT

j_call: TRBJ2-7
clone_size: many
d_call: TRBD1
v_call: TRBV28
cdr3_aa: CASSPVDRGLHYEQYF
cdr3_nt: TGTGCCAGCAGCCCAGTAGACAGGGGGCTCCACTACGAGCAGTACTTC

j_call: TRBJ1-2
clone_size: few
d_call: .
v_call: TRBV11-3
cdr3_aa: CASSARDYGYTF
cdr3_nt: TGTGCCAGCAGCGCCCGAGACTATGGCTACACCTTC

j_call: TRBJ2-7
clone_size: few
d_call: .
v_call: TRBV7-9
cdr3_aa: CASGVREYEQYF
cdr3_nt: TGTGCCAGCGGCGTCAGGGAGTACGAGCAGTACTTC

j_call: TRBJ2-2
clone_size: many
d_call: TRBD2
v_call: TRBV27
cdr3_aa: CASSPVSGLDTGELFF
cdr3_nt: TGTGCCAGCAGCCCGGTTAGCGGGTTAGACACCGGGGAGCTGTTTTTT

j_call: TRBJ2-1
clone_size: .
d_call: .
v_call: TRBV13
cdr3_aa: CASSFRLGVVPNEQFF
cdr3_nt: TGTGCCAGCAGCTTCCGGTTGGGCGTGGTACCCAATGAGCAGTTCTTC

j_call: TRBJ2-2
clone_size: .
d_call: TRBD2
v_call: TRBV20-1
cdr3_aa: CSARDFSGIPGELFF
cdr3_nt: TGCAGTGCTAGAGATTTTAGCGGGATTCCCGGGGAGCTGTTTTTT

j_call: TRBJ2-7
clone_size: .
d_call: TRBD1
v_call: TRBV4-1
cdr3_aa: CASSQDSGGIYEQYF
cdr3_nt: TGCGCCAGCAGCCAAGATTCAGGGGGCATATACGAGCAGTACTTC

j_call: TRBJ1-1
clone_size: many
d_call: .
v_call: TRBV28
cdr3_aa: CASSLATENTEAFF
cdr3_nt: TGTGCCAGCAGCCTAGCGACGGAGAACACTGAAGCTTTCTTT

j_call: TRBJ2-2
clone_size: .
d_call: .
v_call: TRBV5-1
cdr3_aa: CASSIDAGVGELFF
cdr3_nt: TGCGCCAGCAGCATTGACGCAGGGGTCGGGGAGCTGTTTTTT

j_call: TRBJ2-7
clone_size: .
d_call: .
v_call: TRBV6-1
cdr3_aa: CASSDYLTYEQYF
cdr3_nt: TGTGCCAGCAGTGACTACCTAACCTACGAGCAGTACTTC

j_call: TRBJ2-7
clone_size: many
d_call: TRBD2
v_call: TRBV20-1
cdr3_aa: CSAQRLAGIGEQYF
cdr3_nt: TGCAGTGCTCAGAGGCTAGCGGGAATTGGTGAGCAGTACTTC

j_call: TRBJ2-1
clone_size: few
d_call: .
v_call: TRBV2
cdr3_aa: CASSLVTGNNEQFF
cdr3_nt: TGTGCCAGCAGTCTAGTAACAGGCAACAATGAGCAGTTCTTC

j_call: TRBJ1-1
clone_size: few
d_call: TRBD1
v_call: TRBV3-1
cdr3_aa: CASADSGGDTEAFF
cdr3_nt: TGTGCCAGCGCTGATTCAGGGGGCGACACTGAAGCTTTCTTT

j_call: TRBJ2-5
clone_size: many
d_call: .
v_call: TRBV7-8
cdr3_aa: CASRGTILKTQYF
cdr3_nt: TGTGCCAGCAGGGGGACAATTTTAAAGACCCAGTACTTC

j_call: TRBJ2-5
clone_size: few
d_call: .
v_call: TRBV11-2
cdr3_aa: CASSFPTKTGSIETQYF
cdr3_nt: TGTGCCAGCAGCTTTCCGACTAAGACAGGTTCAATTGAGACCCAGTACTTC

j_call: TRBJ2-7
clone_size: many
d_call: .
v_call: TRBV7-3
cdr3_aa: CASSLAVSYEQYF
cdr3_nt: TGTGCCAGCAGTCTGGCGGTATCCTACGAGCAGTACTTC

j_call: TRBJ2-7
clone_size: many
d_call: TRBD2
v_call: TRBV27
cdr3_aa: CASSLYGLAGSSYEQYF
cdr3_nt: TGTGCCAGCAGCCTTTATGGACTAGCGGGGAGCTCCTACGAGCAGTACTTC

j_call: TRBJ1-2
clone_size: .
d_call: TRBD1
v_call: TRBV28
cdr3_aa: CASSDWTGANYGYTF
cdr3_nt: TGTGCCAGCAGTGACTGGACAGGAGCCAACTATGGCTACACCTTC

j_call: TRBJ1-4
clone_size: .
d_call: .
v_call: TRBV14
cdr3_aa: CASSQGGNGKLFF
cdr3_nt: TGTGCCAGCAGCCAAGGAGGGAATGGGAAACTGTTTTTT

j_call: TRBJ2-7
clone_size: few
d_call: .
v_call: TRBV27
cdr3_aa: CASSPSFGEQYF
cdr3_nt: TGTGCCAGCAGTCCCTCCTTCGGGGAGCAGTACTTC

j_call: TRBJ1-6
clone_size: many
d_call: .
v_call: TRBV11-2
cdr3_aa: CASGKDSSYNSPLHF
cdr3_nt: TGTGCCAGCGGCAAGGACAGCTCCTATAATTCACCCCTCCACTTT

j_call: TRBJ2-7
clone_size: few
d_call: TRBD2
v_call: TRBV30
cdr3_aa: CAWSRRTSGAYEQYF
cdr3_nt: TGTGCCTGGAGTCGACGGACTAGCGGTGCCTACGAGCAGTACTTC

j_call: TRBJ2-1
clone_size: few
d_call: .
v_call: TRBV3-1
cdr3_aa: CASSQGSGIRNEQFF
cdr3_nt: TGTGCCAGCAGCCAAGGGTCGGGAATTAGGAATGAGCAGTTCTTC

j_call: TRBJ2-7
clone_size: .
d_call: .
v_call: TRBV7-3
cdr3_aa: CASMISRLRTVLPYEQYF
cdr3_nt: TGTGCCAGCATGATTTCACGTCTCAGGACAGTCCTTCCCTACGAGCAGTACTTC